The 29 T cell receptor beta chains presented below share a single source sample, sequenced in a study of tumor-infiltrating lymphocytes in primary liver carcinoma. TCR beta cDNA was reverse-transcribed from about 550 ng of total RNA. The reaction used a constant-region primer and ProtoScript II reverse transcriptase. Each TCR beta library was derived from three nested multiplex PCR rounds that employed slightly modified ARM-PCR. The two initial PCR rounds, around 11 cycles each, used TRBV1-TRBV30 forward and C-beta reverse primers. TCRdb processed the multiplex PCR reads anew with MiXCR; each CDR3 protein has one entry. This sample has some 43,000 distinct CDR3 sequences, with less than 75% found just once. The tissue used was unsorted bulk material of about 19-33 mg. RNA and DNA were co-extracted from it with the AllPrep DNA/RNA mini kit. Sequencing was done on a sample of liver tumor tissue from sampling region 5. Subset here: tumor region T5, tumor centre. The receptors shown here come from a man between 35 and 55 years old with primary liver carcinoma and hepatitis B virus infection.

As regards this clonotype: The junction departs from the called germline gene at one end, perhaps through a read error. The V call is TRBV30, the J call TRBJ2-1; a possible D gene is TRBD1 (5 bases). The CDR3 is 11 amino acids. Germline V gene data show CDR1 as GTSNPN and CDR2 as SVGIG (reference sequence). Written as DNA, the CDR3 is TGTGTCTGGAGTAGGGGAACTGAGCAGTTCTTC. As protein: CVWSRGTEQFF.

A remark on this clonotype: The junction differs from germline at one of its ends, possibly a read error. J is TRBJ1-2 and V is TRBV4-1, with a weak D call TRBD1 (5 bases). Per germline, CDR1 MGHRA and CDR2 YSYEKL. The CDR3 runs 13 residues. The CDR3 DNA reads TGCGCCAGCGGCGAGACAGCTAAGTATGGCTACACATTC. Translation gives CASGETAKYGYTF.

Turning to this clonotype: One junction end does not reproduce the germline sequence, and a read error may be involved. The chain combines TRBV29-1 with TRBJ2-7; a weak D match, TRBD1 (6 bases). CDR1 is SQVTM, CDR2 ANQGSEA, per germline. The CDR3 sequence is 16 residues long. CDR3: CSLGPRVGQTPYEQYF. In DNA, the CDR3 is TGCAGCCTTGGTCCCCGGGTCGGACAGACCCCCTACGAGCAATACTTC.

As to this clonotype: At one boundary the junction diverges from the germline segment, which might be a read error. As DNA, the CDR3 is TGTGCCAGTAGAGAGAGAGACACCACCTATGGCTACATCTTC. This encodes CASRERDTTYGYIF. The genes are TRBV11-2 and TRBJ1-2, with D hard to call. This CDR3 spans 14 amino acids. Germline-derived CDR1 and CDR2 are SGHAT and FQNNGV.

The V call is TRBV10-3, the J call TRBJ2-6; tentative D call: TRBD1 (6 bases). V lost 8 bases to trimming and J lost 2 bases, with 10 bases between them. This CDR3 has 14 residues. Germline CDR1 and CDR2: ENHRY and SYGVKD. In nucleotides, the CDR3 is TGTGCCATCGGGGACAACACTGGGGCCAACGTCCTGACTTTC. Amino acid sequence: CAIGDNTGANVLTF.

Turning to this clonotype: One end of the junction does not line up with germline, which may come from a read error. The chain has TRBV29-1 and TRBJ2-3, with D tentatively TRBD2 (5 bases). CDR3 length: 14 residues. Looked up from germline, CDR1 is SQVTM and CDR2 is ANQGSEA. The CDR3, as DNA: TGTAGCGTCGATTCGCGGCAAGGCCCAGATACGCAGTATTTT. Protein sequence: CSVDSRQGPDTQYF.

A note on this clonotype: A junction end diverges from the germline sequence, so it may reflect a read error. This chain uses TRBV12-3 or TRBV12-4 with TRBJ1-1; tentatively, D is TRBD1 (5 bases). The CDR3 sequence is 13 residues long. The CDR3: CTSSRGHRREAFF. The CDR3 DNA is TGTACCAGCAGCCGGGGCCACAGACGTGAAGCTTTCTTT.

In its sample, this clonotype was seen once. The junction and the germline gene differ at one end; a read error may be behind it. The chain couples TRBV11-2 to TRBJ2-3; a weak D match, TRBD1 (5 bases). Germline CDR1 reads SGHAT; CDR2 reads FQNNGV. The CDR3 spans 14 residues. DNA for the CDR3: TGCGCCAGCAGCTTAGATGGCAGCAGGGATACACAGTATTTT. Translation: CASSLDGSRDTQYF.

The V call is TRBV7-9, the J call TRBJ1-4, with 7 positions matching TRBD1. From germline, CDR1 is SEHNR and CDR2 FQNEAQ (reference sequence). This CDR3 spans 16 amino acids. The V gene end was trimmed by 7 bases and the J gene end by 7 bases; junction bases not matched to a gene: 15. The CDR3 reads CASIFDLDRFGEKLFF. DNA for the CDR3: TGTGCCAGCATCTTCGACTTGGACAGGTTCGGTGAAAAACTGTTTTTT.

As to this clonotype: One end of the junction does not line up with germline, which may come from a read error. The rearrangement uses TRBV6-1 and TRBJ1-5; D possibly corresponds to TRBD1 (6 bases). Germline loops: CDR1 MNHNS, CDR2 SASEGT. This CDR3 region has 16 residues. CDR3 in DNA: TGTGCCAGCAGTGACAAGGGGGAACTAAGCAATCGGCCCCAGCATTTT. Protein sequence: CASSDKGELSNRPQHF.

The table lists this clonotype with many counts. The gene calls are TRBV7-9 and TRBJ2-5; 12 bases are a match to TRBD1. The CDR3 is made up of 16 amino acids. CDR1 is SEHNR, CDR2 FQNEAQ, per germline (reference sequence). With 1 base clipped from V and 2 bases from J, the junction kept 2 bases outside the gene matches. This chain's CDR3 is CASSLGDRGLQETQYF. The CDR3 DNA reads as TGTGCCAGCAGCTTAGGGGACAGGGGGCTGCAAGAGACCCAGTACTTC.

The gene calls are TRBV29-1 and TRBJ2-5, with D tentatively TRBD2 (5 bases). The CDR3 length is 14 residues. The V gene lost 3 bases and the J gene lost 5 bases, with 16 bases spanning the gap. Germline CDR1 and CDR2: SQVTM and ANQGSEA. The CDR3 here is CSVDEGRVDETQYF. The DNA for the CDR3 is TGCAGCGTTGATGAGGGTCGGGTAGACGAGACCCAGTACTTC. Full variable domain (outside the CDR3, taken from reference TRBV29-1 and TRBJ2-5): SAVISQKPSRDICQRGTSLTIQCQVDSQVTMMFWYRQQPGQSLTLIATANQGSEATYESGFVIDKFPISRPNLTFSTLTVSNMSPEDSSIYLCSVDEGRVDETQYFGPGTRLLVL.

On this clonotype: Because the CDR3 is missing its conserved closing phenylalanine or tryptophan, this is likely a read error. The chain uses TRBV4-1 and TRBJ2-1; possible D gene TRBD1, 6 bases. The CDR3 is 14 amino acids. Germline assignment: CDR1 MGHRA and CDR2 YSYEKL. With 4 bases removed from V and 8 bases from J, the gap between germline ends came to 15 bases. Here the CDR3 reads CASSRVGAEYEQFL. CDR3 coding DNA: TGCGCCAGCAGCCGGGTGGGGGCGGAGTATGAGCAGTTCCTC.

About this clonotype itself: A much larger clone differs from this one at a single base, so this may be a read error. The CDR3 nucleotides read TGTGCCGGCAGTACCGGGCAGTCAACTAATGAAAAACTGTTTTTT. Amino acid sequence: CAGSTGQSTNEKLFF. The gene calls are TRBV28 and TRBJ1-4; D is unresolved. The CDR3 has 15 amino acids. Germline loops: CDR1 MDHEN, CDR2 SYDVKM.

Points on this clonotype: Mismatch with germline at one junction end may stem from a read error. The chain joins TRBV6-1 to TRBJ2-3; 8 nucleotides align to TRBD2. The CDR3 runs to 18 residues. CDR1 MNHNS and CDR2 SASEGT come from the germline V gene. The CDR3 spells CASSEPASGPYSSDTQYF. CDR3 nucleotide sequence: TGTGCCAGCAGTGAACCAGCTAGCGGGCCCTATAGCTCAGACACGCAGTATTTT.

Notes on this clonotype: The conserved closing phenylalanine or tryptophan is absent in this CDR3, likely reflecting a read error. This rearrangement joins TRBV11-2 to TRBJ1-1; D ambiguous. CDR1 SGHAT and CDR2 FQNNGV come from the germline V gene. The CDR3 covers 14 residues. CDR3: CASIIAGSVTGAFL. The CDR3 DNA sequence: TGTGCCAGCATCATAGCCGGTTCCGTAACTGGAGCTTTCTTA.

This clonotype was recorded many times. The V and J genes are TRBV12-3 or TRBV12-4 and TRBJ2-3; 12 bases are shared with TRBD1. The CDR3 runs to 13 residues. V lost 11 bases and J lost 4; bases outside the gene matches: 4. This chain's CDR3 is CAGGQGASDTQYF. DNA of the CDR3: TGTGCCGGGGGACAGGGGGCGTCAGATACGCAGTATTTT.

On this clonotype: The germline gene is not matched at one end of the junction; a read error may be the cause. The gene calls are TRBV11-2 and TRBJ2-3; D is unresolved. Germline CDR1 and CDR2: SGHAT and FQNNGV. The CDR3 length is 14 residues. CDR3 coding DNA: TGTGCCAGCAGCCTAGATCGCCCCCCAGATAGACAGTATTTT. It is translated as CASSLDRPPDRQYF. Full variable domain (outside the CDR3, taken from reference TRBV11-2 and TRBJ2-3): EAGVAQSPRYKIIEKRQSVAFWCNPISGHATLYWYQQILGQGPKLLIQFQNNGVVDDSQLPKDRFSAERLKGVDSTLKIQPAKLEDSAVYLCASSLDRPPDRQYFGPGTRLTVL.

With regard to this clonotype: A much larger clone lies one base from this, so it may be a read error. The rearrangement links TRBV30 to TRBJ2-6, with 11 nucleotides matching TRBD1. This CDR3 has 16 amino acids. J was trimmed by 3 bases and V by 3 bases; bases with no gene match: 4. CDR1 GTSNPN and CDR2 SVGIG come from the germline V gene (reference sequence). The CDR3 spells CAWSTGQGVGANVLTF. CDR3 bases: TGTGCCTGGAGCACGGGACAGGGGGTTGGGGCCAACGTCCTGACTTTC.

The CDR3: CASSVAWGPDTQYF. In DNA form, the CDR3 reads TGTGCCAGCAGTGTGGCATGGGGCCCAGATACGCAGTATTTT. V usage is TRBV6-1 and J usage is TRBJ2-3; tentatively, D is TRBD1 (5 bases). Per the germline V gene, CDR1 is MNHNS and CDR2 is SASEGT. V gave up 4 bases and J gave up 4 bases, with 12 bases separating them. The length of the CDR3 is 14 residues.

Concerning this clonotype itself: Lacking the conserved final phenylalanine or tryptophan, this CDR3 likely reflects a read error. The J gene is TRBJ2-3, the V gene TRBV11-2; no reliable D call. Germline V gene data show CDR1 as SGHAT and CDR2 as FQNNGV. The CDR3 totals 13 residues. Deletions cut 6 bases from V and 10 bases from J, with 17 bases between. The CDR3, as DNA: TGTGCCAGCAGAGAACCCGGGTCGGATGCGCAGTATTGT. Translating gives CASREPGSDAQYC.

The chain couples TRBV6-2 or TRBV6-3 to TRBJ2-7; 7 bases map to TRBD2. CDR3 size: 12 residues. J lost 6 bases, V lost 11 bases, and 10 bases had no gene match. CDR1 is MNHEY, CDR2 SVGEGT, per germline. In DNA form, the CDR3 reads TGTGCCTCCTCTAGCGGACCATGCGAGCAGTACTTC. Amino acid sequence: CASSSGPCEQYF.

As to this clonotype: It may be a read error: a sequence one base away is much more abundant. The chain combines TRBV7-9 with TRBJ1-2; TRBD1 matches at 9 bases. The CDR3 contains 13 residues. CDR1 and CDR2 (germline): SEHNR, FQNEAQ (reference sequence). V lost 5 bases, J lost 12 bases, and 10 bases stayed unmatched. The CDR3 DNA reads TGTGCCAGCAGCCCCGGGACAGGGAATGCCAACACCTTC. Its protein product is CASSPGTGNANTF.

A note on this clonotype: Because the CDR3 is missing its conserved closing phenylalanine or tryptophan, this is likely a read error. This chain uses TRBV9 with TRBJ1-2; 10 bases line up with TRBD1. This CDR3 region has 15 residues. V was pared by 3 bases and J by 5 bases, with 7 bases of the junction left unmatched. Germline CDR1 reads SGDLS; CDR2 reads YYNGEE. The CDR3 DNA sequence: TGTGCCAGCAGCGCGGGACAGGGGATTCGGTATGGCTACACCCTC. Translation gives CASSAGQGIRYGYTL.

In the case of this clonotype: The junction differs from germline at one of its ends, possibly a read error. This chain connects TRBV6-2 or TRBV6-3 to TRBJ2-2; TRBD2 matches at 8 bases. Germline V gene sequence: CDR1 MNHEY, CDR2 SVGEGT. The CDR3 covers 15 residues. The CDR3 DNA follows: TGTGTCAGCGGCCTAAGCGGGAGTCGAGTCGGGGAGCTGTTTTTT. Translation gives CVSGLSGSRVGELFF.

With regard to this clonotype: Compared with germline, one end of the junction differs, possibly owing to a read error. In DNA, the CDR3 is TGTGCCAGCAACTTAGGGGTTGACAGGGCCTGCGGGCAGTACTTC. This codes for CASNLGVDRACGQYF. The rearrangement links TRBV11-2 to TRBJ2-7; the match to TRBD1 covers 7 bases. From germline, CDR1 is SGHAT and CDR2 FQNNGV. This CDR3 spans 15 amino acids.

Comments on this clonotype: One end of the junction varies from germline; a read error may be responsible. The rearrangement uses TRBV10-3 and TRBJ1-5; D is uncertain. The CDR3 has 14 amino acids. Germline loops: CDR1 ENHRY, CDR2 SYGVKD. CDR3 DNA: TGCGCCATCATTGAGTCGTCGAACAATCACCCCCAGCATTTT. Translated, it gives CAIIESSNNHPQHF.

The CDR3 DNA follows: TGTGCCAGCCCATGGTCGGACAATTTACTAGGGCAGTACTTC. The encoded protein is CASPWSDNLLGQYF. This chain connects TRBV11-2 to TRBJ2-7; D possibly uses TRBD1 or TRBD2 (5 bases each). The germline V and J ends were trimmed by 8 bases and 9 bases, with 23 bases remaining between them. This CDR3 spans 14 amino acids. The germline V gene has CDR1 SGHAT and CDR2 FQNNGV.

With respect to this clonotype: The junction does not match germline at one end; this may be a read error. V gene TRBV4-1 combines with J gene TRBJ2-7; TRBD1 or TRBD2 may be the D gene (5 bases each). Germline V CDR1 and CDR2: MGHRA, YSYEKL. The CDR3 runs 12 residues. Written as DNA, the CDR3 is TGCGCCATCAGCCCTGCAGGGAGCGAGCAATACTTC. Translation gives CAISPAGSEQYF.